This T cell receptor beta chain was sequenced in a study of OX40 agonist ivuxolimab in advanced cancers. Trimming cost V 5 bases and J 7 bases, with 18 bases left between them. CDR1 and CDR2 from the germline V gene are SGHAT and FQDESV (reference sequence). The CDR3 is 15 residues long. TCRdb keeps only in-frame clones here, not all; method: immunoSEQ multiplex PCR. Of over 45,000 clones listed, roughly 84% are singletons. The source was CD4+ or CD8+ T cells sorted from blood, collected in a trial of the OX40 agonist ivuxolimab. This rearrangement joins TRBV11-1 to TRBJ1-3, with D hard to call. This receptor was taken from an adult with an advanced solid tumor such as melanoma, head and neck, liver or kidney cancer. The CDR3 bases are TGTGCCAGCAGCCCCCGGGCCGGTGGGGTGAACACCATATATTTT. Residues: CASSPRAGGVNTIYF.